This TCR beta chain appears in the sequencing data of a study of sequential checkpoint blockade in melanoma. At the level of the study: Patients were randomized 1:1 to nivolumab-then-ipilimumab or ipilimumab-then-nivolumab first-line. Each arm's sequence ended with maintenance nivolumab.

Data came from immunoSEQ multiplex PCR; TCRdb stores just in-frame clones and leaves some out. The sample has nearly 11,000 clones, nearly 80% seen once. Germline-derived CDR1 and CDR2 are MGHRA and YSYEKL. The CDR3 extends over 15 amino acids. Treatment of the sample: randomized to nivolumab then ipilimumab (arm A) or the reverse (arm B). No patient had prior DNA-damaging chemotherapy. The origin of this receptor is a human donor with melanoma. Material: CD8+ T cells sorted from blood (inferred from file names), obtained from a patient given nivolumab and ipilimumab in sequence. This sequence joins TRBV4-1 and TRBJ2-5, with 8 bases that match TRBD2. The end of the DNA fits TRBJ2-7 better, so the J call may be wrong. CDR3 nucleotide sequence: TGCGCCAGCAGCAACAGCGGGAGACCCTACGACGAGCAGTACTTC. Translated: CASSNSGRPYDEQYF.